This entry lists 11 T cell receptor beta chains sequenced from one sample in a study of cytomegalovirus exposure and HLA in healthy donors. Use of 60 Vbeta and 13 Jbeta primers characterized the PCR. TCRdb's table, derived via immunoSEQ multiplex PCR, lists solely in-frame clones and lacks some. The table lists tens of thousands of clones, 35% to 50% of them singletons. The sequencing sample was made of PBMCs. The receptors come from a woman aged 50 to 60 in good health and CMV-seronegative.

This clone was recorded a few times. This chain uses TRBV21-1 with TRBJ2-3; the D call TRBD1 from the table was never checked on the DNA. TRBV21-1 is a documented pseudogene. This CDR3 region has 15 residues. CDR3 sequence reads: CASSKASGSTDTQYF. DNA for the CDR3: TGTGCCAGCAGCAAAGCTTCAGGGAGCACAGATACGCAGTATTTT.

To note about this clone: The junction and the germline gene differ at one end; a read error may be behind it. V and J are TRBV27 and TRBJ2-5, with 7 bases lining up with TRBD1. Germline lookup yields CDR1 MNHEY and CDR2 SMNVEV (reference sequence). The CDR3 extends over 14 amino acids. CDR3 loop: CASSLSRGQGTQYF. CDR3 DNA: TGTGCCAGCAGTTTATCTAGGGGGCAAGGGACCCAGTACTTC.

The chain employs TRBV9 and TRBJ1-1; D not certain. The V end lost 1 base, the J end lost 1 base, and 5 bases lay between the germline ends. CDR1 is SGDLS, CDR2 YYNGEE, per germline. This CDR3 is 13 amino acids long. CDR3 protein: CASSVTRNTEAFF. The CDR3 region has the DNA TGTGCCAGCAGCGTAACACGGAACACTGAAGCTTTCTTT.

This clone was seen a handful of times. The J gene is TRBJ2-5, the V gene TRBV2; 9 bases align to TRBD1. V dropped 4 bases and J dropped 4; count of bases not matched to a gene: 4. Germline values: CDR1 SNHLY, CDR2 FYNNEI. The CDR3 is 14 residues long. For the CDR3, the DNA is TGTGCCAGCAGTGGACAGGGGGGGGGAGAGACCCAGTACTTC. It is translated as CASSGQGGGETQYF.

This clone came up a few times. The CDR3 here is CASSQITTKGPYNEQFF. CDR3 bases: TGCGCCAGCAGCCAGATAACGACGAAGGGGCCCTACAATGAGCAGTTCTTC. The chain has TRBV4-1 and TRBJ2-1, with a possible D match to TRBD1 (5 bases). The CDR3 has 17 residues. V lost 3 bases and J 2 bases, leaving 17 bases between the germline ends. Germline V gene sequence: CDR1 MGHRA, CDR2 YSYEKL.

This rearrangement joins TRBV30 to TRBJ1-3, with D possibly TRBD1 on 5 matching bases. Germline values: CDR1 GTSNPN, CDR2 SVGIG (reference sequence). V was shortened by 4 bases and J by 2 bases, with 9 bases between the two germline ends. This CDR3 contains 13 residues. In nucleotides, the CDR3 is TGTGCCTGGACCCCCAGGGCTGGAAACACCATATATTTT. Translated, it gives CAWTPRAGNTIYF.

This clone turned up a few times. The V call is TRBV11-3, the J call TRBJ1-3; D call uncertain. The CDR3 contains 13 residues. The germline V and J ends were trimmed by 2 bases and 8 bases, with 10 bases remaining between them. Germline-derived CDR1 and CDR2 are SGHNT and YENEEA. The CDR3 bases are TGTGCCAGCAGCTTAAGAGGATCGGACACCATATATTTT. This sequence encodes CASSLRGSDTIYF.

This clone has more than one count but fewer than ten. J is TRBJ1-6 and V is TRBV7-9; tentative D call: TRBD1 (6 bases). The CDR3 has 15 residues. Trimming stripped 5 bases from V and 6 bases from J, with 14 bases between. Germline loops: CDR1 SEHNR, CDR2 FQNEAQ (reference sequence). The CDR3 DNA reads TGTGCCAGCAGCCAAGGGGGGGCGGGTAATTCACCCCTCCACTTT. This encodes CASSQGGAGNSPLHF.

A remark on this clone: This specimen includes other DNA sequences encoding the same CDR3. CDR3 sequence reads: CASSEALAGGYEQYF. For the CDR3, the DNA is TGTGCCAGCAGTGAAGCACTAGCGGGAGGCTACGAGCAGTACTTC. The chain has TRBV6-1 and TRBJ2-7, with TRBD2 matching over 12 bases. The CDR3 has 15 amino acids. V lost 0 bases, J lost 3 bases, and 0 bases stayed unmatched. Germline CDR1 reads MNHNS; CDR2 reads SASEGT.

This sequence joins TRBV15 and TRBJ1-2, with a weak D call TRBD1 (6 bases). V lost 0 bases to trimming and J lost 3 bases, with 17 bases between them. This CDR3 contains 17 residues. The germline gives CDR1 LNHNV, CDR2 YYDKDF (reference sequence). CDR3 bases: TGTGCCACCAGCAGAGATCTTGGGGCAGGGGACGACTATGGCTACACCTTC. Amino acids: CATSRDLGAGDDYGYTF.

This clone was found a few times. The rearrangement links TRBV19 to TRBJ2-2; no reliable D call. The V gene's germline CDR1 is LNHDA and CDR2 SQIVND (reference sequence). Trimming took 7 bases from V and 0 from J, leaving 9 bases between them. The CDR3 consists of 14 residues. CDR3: CASKAGANTGELFF. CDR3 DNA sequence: TGTGCCAGTAAAGCAGGCGCGAACACCGGGGAGCTGTTTTTT.